The sequence of this T cell receptor beta chain was determined in a study of vaccination and CD4 T cells after COVID-19. Notes on the study in general: In convalescent patients, a median approximately 86% of reactive clones appeared only post-vaccination.

The treatment denotes: roughly 10-day PBMC culture with coronavirus spike peptide pools or control peptides (ViraFEST assay). TCRs were sequenced by ViraFEST after antigen-specific T cells had been expanded with peptide pools. About this clonotype: The antigen remains undetermined.

The Oncomine TCR Beta short-read assay generated sequence data from the DNA of cultured CD4+ T cells. Once CD4+ T cells had been cultured, genomic DNA was extracted from them. TCRdb reanalysed the PCR reads using MiXCR and keeps one entry per CDR3 protein. The repertoire holds more than 20,000 distinct CDR3 sequences, with more than 35% as singletons. The CDR3 spans 13 residues. Trimming pared 6 bases from V and 2 bases from J, leaving 10 bases between. The gene calls are TRBV12-3 or TRBV12-4 and TRBJ1-1; possibly TRBD1 for D (5 bases). The sequence came from a human donor who had recovered from COVID-19. Sequences were obtained from CD4+ T cells from blood, cultured in vitro. The CDR3 DNA reads TGTGCCAGCAGACCTACAGGTAACACTGAAGCTTTCTTT. It is translated as CASRPTGNTEAFF.